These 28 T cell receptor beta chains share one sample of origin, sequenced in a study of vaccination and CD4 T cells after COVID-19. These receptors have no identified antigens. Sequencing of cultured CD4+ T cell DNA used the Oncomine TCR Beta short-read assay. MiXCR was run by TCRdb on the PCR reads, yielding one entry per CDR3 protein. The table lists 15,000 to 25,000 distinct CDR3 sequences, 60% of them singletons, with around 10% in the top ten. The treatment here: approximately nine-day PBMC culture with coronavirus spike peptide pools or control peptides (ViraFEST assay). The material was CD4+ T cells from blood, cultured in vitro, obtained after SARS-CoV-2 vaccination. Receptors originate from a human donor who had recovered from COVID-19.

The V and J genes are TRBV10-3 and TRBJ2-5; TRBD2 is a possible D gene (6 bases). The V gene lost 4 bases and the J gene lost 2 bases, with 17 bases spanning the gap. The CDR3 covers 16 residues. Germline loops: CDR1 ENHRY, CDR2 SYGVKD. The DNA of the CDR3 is TGTGCCATCAGTGCACACGGACCCGGGGGACAAGAGACCCAGTACTTC. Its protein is CAISAHGPGGQETQYF.

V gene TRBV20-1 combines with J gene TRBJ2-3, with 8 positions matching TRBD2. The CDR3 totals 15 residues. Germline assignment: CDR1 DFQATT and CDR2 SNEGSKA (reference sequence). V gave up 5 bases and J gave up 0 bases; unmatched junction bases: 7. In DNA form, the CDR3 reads TGCAGTGCTTCCTTCTTAGCGGGAAGCACAGATACGCAGTATTTT. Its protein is CSASFLAGSTDTQYF.

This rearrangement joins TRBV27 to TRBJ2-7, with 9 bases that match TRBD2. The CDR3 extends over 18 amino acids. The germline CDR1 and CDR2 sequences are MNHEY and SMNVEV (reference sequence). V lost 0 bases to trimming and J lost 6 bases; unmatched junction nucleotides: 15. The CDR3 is CASSLSFSGRWGGLEQYF. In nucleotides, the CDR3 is TGTGCCAGCAGTTTATCGTTTAGCGGGAGATGGGGGGGACTCGAGCAGTACTTC.

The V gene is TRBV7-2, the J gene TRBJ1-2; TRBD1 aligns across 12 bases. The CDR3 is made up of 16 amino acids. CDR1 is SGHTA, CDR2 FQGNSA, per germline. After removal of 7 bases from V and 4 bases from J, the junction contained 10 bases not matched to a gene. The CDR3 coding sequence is TGTGCCAGCACGAGACCGGGACAGGGGGCCAGCTATGGCTACACCTTC. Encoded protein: CASTRPGQGASYGYTF. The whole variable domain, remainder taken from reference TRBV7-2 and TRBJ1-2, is GAGVSQSPSNKVTEKGKDVELRCDPISGHTALYWYRQSLGQGLEFLIYFQGNSAPDKSGLPSDRFSAERTGGSVSTLTIQRTQQEDSAVYLCASTRPGQGASYGYTFGSGTRLTVV.

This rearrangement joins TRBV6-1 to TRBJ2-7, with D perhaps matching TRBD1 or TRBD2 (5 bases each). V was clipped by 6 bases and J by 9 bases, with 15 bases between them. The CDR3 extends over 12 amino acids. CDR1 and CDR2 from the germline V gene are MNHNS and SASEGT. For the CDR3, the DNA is TGTGCCAGCAGAGACTACAGGATCGGGCAGTACTTC. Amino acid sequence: CASRDYRIGQYF.

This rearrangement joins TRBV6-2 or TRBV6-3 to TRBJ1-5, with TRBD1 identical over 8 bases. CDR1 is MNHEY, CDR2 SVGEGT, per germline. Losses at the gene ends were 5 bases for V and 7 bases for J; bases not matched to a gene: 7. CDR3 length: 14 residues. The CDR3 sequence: CASSNWGQAQPQHF. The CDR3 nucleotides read TGTGCCAGCAGTAACTGGGGACAGGCCCAGCCCCAGCATTTT.

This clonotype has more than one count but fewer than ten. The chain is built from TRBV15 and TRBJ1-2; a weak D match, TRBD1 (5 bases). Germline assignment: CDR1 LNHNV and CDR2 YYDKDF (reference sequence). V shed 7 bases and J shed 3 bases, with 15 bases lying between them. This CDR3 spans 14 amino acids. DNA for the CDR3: TGTGCCACCACTCCGGGGGGTGGATACTATGGCTACACCTTC. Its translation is CATTPGGGYYGYTF.

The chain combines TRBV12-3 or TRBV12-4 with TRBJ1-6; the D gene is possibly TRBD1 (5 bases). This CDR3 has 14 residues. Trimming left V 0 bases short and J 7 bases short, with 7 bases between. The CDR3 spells CASSLAGGNSPLHF. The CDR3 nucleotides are TGTGCCAGCAGTTTAGCCGGGGGAAATTCACCCCTCCACTTT.

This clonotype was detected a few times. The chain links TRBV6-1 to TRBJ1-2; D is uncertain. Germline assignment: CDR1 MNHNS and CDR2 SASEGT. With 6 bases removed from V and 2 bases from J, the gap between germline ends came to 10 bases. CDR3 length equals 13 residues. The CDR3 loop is CASRSTANYGYTF. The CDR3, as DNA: TGTGCCAGCAGAAGTACAGCGAACTATGGCTACACCTTC.

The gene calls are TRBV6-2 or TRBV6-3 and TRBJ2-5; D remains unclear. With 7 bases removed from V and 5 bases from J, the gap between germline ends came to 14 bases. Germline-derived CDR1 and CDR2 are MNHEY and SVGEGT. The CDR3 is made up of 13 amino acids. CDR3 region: CASNHGSKETQYF. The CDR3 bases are TGTGCCAGCAACCACGGTTCCAAGGAGACCCAGTACTTC.

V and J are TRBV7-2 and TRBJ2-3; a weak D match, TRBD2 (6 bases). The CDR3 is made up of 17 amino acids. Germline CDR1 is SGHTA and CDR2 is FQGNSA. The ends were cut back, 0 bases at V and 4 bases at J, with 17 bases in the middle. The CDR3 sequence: CASSLAPGGIRADTQYF. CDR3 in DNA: TGTGCCAGCAGCTTAGCGCCTGGCGGGATACGCGCAGATACGCAGTATTTT.

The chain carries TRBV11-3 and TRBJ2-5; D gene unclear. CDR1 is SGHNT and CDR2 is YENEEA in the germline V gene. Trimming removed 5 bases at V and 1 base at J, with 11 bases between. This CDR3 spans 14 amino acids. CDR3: CASSPSAAQETQYF. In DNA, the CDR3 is TGTGCCAGCAGCCCATCGGCAGCCCAAGAGACCCAGTACTTC. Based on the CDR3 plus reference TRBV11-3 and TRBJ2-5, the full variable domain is EAGVVQSPRYKIIEKKQPVAFWCNPISGHNTLYWYLQNLGQGPELLIRYENEEAVDDSQLPKDRFSAERLKGVDSTLKIQPAELGDSAVYLCASSPSAAQETQYFGPGTRLLVL.

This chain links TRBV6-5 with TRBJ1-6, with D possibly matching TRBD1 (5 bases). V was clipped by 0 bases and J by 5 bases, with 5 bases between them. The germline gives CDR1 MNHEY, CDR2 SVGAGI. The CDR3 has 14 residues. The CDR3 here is CASSYSGDNSPLHF. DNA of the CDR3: TGTGCCAGCAGTTACTCGGGGGATAATTCACCCCTCCACTTT.

The CDR3: CAIRTGEKRWGEAFF. Here the CDR3 DNA reads TGTGCCATCAGGACAGGGGAGAAGAGGTGGGGTGAAGCTTTCTTT. The chain recombines TRBV6-1 with TRBJ1-1, with 9 bases aligning to TRBD1. Trimming at V came to 10 bases and at J to 7 bases, leaving 16 bases not matched to a gene. Germline V gene lookup returns CDR1 MNHNS and CDR2 SASEGT. This CDR3 comprises 15 residues.

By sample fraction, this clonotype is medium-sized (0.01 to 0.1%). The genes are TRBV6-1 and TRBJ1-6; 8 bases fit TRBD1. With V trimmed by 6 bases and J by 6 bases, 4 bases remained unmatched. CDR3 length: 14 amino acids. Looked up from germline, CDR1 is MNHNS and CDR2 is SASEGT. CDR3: CASRKGQGNSPLHF. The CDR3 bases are TGTGCCAGCAGAAAAGGACAGGGTAATTCACCCCTCCACTTT.

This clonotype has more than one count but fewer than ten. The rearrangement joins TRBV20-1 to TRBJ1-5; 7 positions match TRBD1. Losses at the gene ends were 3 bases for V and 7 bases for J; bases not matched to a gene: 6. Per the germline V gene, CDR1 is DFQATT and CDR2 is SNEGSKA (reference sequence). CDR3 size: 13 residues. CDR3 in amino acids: CSASDRARQPQHF. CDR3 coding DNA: TGCAGTGCTAGCGACAGGGCACGACAGCCCCAGCATTTT.

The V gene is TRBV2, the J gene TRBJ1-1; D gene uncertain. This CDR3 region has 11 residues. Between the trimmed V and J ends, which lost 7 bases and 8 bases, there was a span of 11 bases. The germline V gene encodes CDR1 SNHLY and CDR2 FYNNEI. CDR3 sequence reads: CASNKMQEAFF. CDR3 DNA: TGTGCCAGCAATAAGATGCAGGAAGCTTTCTTT. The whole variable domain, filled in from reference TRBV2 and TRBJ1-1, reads EPEVTQTPSHQVTQMGQEVILRCVPISNHLYFYWYRQILGQKVEFLVSFYNNEISEKSEIFDDQFSVERPDGSNFTLKIRSTKLEDSAMYFCASNKMQEAFFGQGTRLTVV.

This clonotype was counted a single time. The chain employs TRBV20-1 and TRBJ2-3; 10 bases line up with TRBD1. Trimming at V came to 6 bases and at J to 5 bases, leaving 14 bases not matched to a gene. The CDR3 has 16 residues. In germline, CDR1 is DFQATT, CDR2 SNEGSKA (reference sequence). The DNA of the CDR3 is TGCAGTGCCAGACGTATTGGACAGGGGGTAGGAGATACGCAGTATTTT. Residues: CSARRIGQGVGDTQYF.

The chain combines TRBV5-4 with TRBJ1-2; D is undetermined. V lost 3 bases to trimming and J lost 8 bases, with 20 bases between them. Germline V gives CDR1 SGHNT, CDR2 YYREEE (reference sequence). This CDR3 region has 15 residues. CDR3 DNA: TGTGCCAGCAGCTCCCTCGCAGGTTCCCCCGGGGGCTACACCTTC. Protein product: CASSSLAGSPGGYTF.

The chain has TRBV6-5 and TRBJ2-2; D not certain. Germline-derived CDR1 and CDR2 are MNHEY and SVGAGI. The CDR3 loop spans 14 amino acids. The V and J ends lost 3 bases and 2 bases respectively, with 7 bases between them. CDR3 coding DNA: TGTGCCAGCAGTTATAACCCCAACACCGGGGAGCTGTTTTTT. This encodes CASSYNPNTGELFF.

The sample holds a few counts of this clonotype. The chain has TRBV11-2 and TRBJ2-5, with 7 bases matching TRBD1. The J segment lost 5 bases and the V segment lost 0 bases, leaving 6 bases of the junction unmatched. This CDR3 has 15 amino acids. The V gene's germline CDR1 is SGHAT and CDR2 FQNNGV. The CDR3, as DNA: TGTGCCAGCAGCTTAGATCTACAGGGGATGGAGACCCAGTACTTC. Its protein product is CASSLDLQGMETQYF.

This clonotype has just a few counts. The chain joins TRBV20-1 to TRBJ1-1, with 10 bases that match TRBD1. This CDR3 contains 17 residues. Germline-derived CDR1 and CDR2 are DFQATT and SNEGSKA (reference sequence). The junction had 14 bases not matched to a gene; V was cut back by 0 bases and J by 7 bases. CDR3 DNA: TGCAGTGCTAGAGAGGCTTTGACAGGGGGCTGGGTCGTTGAAGCTTTCTTT. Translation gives CSAREALTGGWVVEAFF.

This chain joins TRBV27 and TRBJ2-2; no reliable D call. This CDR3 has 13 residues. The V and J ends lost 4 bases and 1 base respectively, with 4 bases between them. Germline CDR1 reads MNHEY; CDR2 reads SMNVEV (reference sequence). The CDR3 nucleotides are TGTGCCAGCAGTTCGGGGAACACCGGGGAGCTGTTTTTT. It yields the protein CASSSGNTGELFF.

The CDR3, as DNA: TGTGCCAGCAGCTTTTCGGACAGGGGTGGTGGCGAGCAGTACTTC. Its translation is CASSFSDRGGGEQYF. The chain couples TRBV7-8 to TRBJ2-7; 9 bases map to TRBD1. The germline V gene encodes CDR1 SGHVS and CDR2 FQNEAQ. The CDR3 totals 15 residues. J was trimmed by 6 bases and V by 3 bases; bases with no gene match: 9. Supplemented by reference TRBV7-8 and TRBJ2-7, the full variable domain reads GAGVSQSPRYKVAKRGQDVALRCDPISGHVSLFWYQQALGQGPEFLTYFQNEAQLDKSGLPSDRFFAERPEGSVSTLKIQRTQQEDSAVYLCASSFSDRGGGEQYFGPGTRLTVT.

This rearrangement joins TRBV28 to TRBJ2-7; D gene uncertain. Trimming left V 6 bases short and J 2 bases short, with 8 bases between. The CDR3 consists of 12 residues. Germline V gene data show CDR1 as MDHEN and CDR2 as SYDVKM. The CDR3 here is CASRRNTYEQYF. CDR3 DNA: TGTGCCAGCAGAAGAAATACCTACGAGCAGTACTTC.

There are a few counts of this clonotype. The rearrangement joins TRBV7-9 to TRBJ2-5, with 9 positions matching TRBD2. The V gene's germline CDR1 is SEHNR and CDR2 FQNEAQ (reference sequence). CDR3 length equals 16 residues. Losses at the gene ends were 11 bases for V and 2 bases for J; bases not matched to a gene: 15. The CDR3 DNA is TGTGCCGGAGAGGTTTCTGCGGGGGGGCCTCAAGAGACCCAGTACTTC. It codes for CAGEVSAGGPQETQYF. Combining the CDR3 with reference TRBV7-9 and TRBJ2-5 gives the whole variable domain DTGVSQNPRHKITKRGQNVTFRCDPISEHNRLYWYRQTLGQGPEFLTYFQNEAQLEKSRLLSDRFSAERPKGSFSTLEIQRTEQGDSAMYLCAGEVSAGGPQETQYFGPGTRLLVL.

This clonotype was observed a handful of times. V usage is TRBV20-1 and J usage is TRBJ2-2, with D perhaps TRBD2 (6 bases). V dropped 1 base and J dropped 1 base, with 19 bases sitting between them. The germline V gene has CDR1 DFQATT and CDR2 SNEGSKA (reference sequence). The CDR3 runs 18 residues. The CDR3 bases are TGCAGTGCTAGAGGGATACCAGGGAAGGGAGGGAACACCGGGGAGCTGTTTTTT. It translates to CSARGIPGKGGNTGELFF.

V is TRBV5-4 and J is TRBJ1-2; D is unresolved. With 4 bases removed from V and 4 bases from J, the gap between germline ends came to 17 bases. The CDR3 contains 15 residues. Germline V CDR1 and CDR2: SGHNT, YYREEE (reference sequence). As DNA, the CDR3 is TGTGCCAGCAGCACGAGGACTCTAGGCAGCTATGGCTACACCTTC. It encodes CASSTRTLGSYGYTF.